This TCR beta chain was recovered during a study of blood T cell repertoires in COVID-19. On the study more broadly: The analysed material was cDNA or gDNA that came from T cells, B-cell-depleted T cells, or PBMCs.

Germline V gene data show CDR1 as ENHRY and CDR2 as SYGVKD. CDR3 length: 14 residues. The V gene lost 6 bases and the J gene lost 9 bases, with 18 bases spanning the gap. Authors' processing steps: Estimates of nucleated cell counts were drawn from the amplification of reference gene primers. Method: immunoSEQ multiplex PCR; TCRdb's copy keeps in-frame clones and lacks some. The V and J calls and clone size were taken over from that table, and D and trimming were inferred from the DNA. Of approximately 65,000 clones in the sample, just over 85% were seen once. The genes are TRBV10-3 and TRBJ1-5; possible D gene TRBD1, 5 bases. The origin of this receptor is a man aged 50-60 years with acute or convalescent COVID-19. Sequencing input: peripheral blood. CDR3 sequence reads: CAISMTAGEGPQHF. CDR3 in DNA: TGTGCCATCAGCATGACAGCCGGCGAAGGGCCCCAGCATTTT.